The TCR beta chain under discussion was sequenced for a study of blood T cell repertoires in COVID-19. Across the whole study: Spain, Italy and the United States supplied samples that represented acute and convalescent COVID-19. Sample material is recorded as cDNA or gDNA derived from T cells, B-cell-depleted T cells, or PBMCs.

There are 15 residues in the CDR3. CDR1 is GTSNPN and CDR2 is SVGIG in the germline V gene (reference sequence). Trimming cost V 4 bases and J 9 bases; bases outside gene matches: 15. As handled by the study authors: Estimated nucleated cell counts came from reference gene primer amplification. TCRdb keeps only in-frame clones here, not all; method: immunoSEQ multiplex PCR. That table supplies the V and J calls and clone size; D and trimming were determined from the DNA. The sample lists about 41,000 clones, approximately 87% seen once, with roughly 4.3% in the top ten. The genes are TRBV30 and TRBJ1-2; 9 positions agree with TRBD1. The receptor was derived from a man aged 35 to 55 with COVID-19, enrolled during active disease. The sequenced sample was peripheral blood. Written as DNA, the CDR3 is TGTGCCTGGATGCCGACAGGGGGAAGGATGGAGCGCTACACCTTC. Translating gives CAWMPTGGRMERYTF. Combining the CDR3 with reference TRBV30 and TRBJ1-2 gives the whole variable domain SQTIHQWPATLVQPVGSPLSLECTVEGTSNPNLYWYRQAAGRGLQLLFYSVGIGQISSEVPQNLSASRPQDRQFILSSKKLLLSDSGFYLCAWMPTGGRMERYTFGSGTRLTVV.